This T cell receptor (beta chain) is drawn from a study of blood T cell repertoires in COVID-19. The overall study: Nucleic acid was either cDNA or gDNA, and it came from T cells, B-cell-depleted T cells, or PBMCs.

This clone was seen just once. Some clones are missing from TCRdb's copy, which holds only in-frame ones; the method was immunoSEQ multiplex PCR. The top ten hold approximately 10% of the sample, which has approximately 300,000 clones, around nine tenths seen once. The length of the CDR3 is 15 residues. V was pared by 2 bases and J by 6 bases, with 8 bases of the junction left unmatched. CDR1 is SGHTA, CDR2 FQGNSA, per germline. Material: peripheral blood. The rearrangement links TRBV7-2 to TRBJ2-7; TRBD2 aligns across 9 bases. The receptor was isolated from a woman aged 25 to 39 with COVID-19, enrolled during active disease. The CDR3 loop reads CASSLIISGSGEQYF. CDR3 DNA sequence: TGTGCCAGCAGCTTAATAATTAGCGGGAGCGGCGAGCAGTACTTC.